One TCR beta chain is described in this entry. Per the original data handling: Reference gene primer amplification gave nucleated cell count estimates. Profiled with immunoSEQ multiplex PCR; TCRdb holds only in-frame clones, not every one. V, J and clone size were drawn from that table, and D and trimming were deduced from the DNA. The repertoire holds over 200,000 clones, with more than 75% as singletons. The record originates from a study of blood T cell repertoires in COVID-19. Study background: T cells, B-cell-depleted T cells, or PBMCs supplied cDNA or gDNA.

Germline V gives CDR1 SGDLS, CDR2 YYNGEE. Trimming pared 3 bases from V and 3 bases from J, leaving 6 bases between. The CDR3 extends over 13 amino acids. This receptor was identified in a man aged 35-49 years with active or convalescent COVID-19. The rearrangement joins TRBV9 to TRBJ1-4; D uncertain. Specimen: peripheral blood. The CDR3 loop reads CASSGTANEKLFF. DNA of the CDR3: TGTGCCAGCAGCGGTACTGCTAATGAAAAACTGTTTTTT.